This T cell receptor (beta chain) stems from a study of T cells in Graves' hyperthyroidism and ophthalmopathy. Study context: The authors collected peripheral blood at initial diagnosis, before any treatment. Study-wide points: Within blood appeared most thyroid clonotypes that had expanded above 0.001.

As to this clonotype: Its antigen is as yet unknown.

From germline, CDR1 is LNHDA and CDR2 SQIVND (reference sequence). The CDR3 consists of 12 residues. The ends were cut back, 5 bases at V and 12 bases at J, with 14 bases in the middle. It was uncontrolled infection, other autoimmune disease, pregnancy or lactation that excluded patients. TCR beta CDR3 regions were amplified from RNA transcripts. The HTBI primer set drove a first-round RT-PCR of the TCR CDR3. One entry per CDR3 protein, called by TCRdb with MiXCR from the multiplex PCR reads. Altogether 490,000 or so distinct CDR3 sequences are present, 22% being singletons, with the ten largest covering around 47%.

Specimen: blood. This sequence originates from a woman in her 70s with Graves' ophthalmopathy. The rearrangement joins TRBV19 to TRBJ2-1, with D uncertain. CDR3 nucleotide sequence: TGTGCCAGTAGTCTATTAGGAGTCGGGCAGTTCTTC. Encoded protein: CASSLLGVGQFF. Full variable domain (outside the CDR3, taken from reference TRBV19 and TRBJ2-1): DGGITQSPKYLFRKEGQNVTLSCEQNLNHDAMYWYRQDPGQGLRLIYYSQIVNDFQKGDIAEGYSVSREKKESFPLTVTSAQKNPTAFYLCASSLLGVGQFFGPGTRLTVL.